Listed here are 9 T cell receptor beta chains from one sample, sequenced in a study of T cells in Graves' hyperthyroidism and ophthalmopathy. Template material for amplifying TCR beta CDR3 regions consisted of RNA transcripts. Carried out on the TCR CDR3, a first-round RT-PCR used the HTBI primer set. TCRdb re-called the multiplex PCR reads with MiXCR, one entry per CDR3 protein. The profile shows 400,000 to 550,000 distinct CDR3 sequences, roughly 24% of them singletons. The sample consisted of blood. These receptor sequences come from a woman younger than 45 with Graves' ophthalmopathy.

The chain links TRBV6-5 to TRBJ1-3, with D unclear. Trimming left V 0 bases short and J 2 bases short, with 8 bases between. This CDR3 spans 15 amino acids. Per the germline V gene, CDR1 is MNHEY and CDR2 is SVGAGI. CDR3 protein: CASSYSPTTGNTIYF. CDR3 bases: TGTGCCAGCAGTTACTCCCCTACTACTGGAAACACCATATATTTT.

This clonotype was seen a few times. CDR3 in amino acids: CASSRVTGATEAFF. The CDR3 DNA reads as TGTGCCAGCTCACGCGTGACAGGGGCCACTGAAGCTTTCTTT. The V gene is TRBV18, the J gene TRBJ1-1, with 8 bases matching TRBD1. Looked up from germline, CDR1 is KGHSH and CDR2 is LQKENI. CDR3 length: 14 amino acids. Trimming took 4 bases from V and 4 from J; bases not matched to a gene: 5. The whole variable domain, filled in from reference TRBV18 and TRBJ1-1, reads NAGVMQNPRHLVRRRGQEARLRCSPMKGHSHVYWYRQLPEEGLKFMVYLQKENIIDESGMPKERFSAEFPKEGPSILRIQQVVRGDSAAYFCASSRVTGATEAFFGQGTRLTVV.

This clonotype was counted at least ten times. The chain couples TRBV9 to TRBJ1-3, with 12 bases that match TRBD1. Trimming took 4 bases from V and 2 from J; bases not matched to a gene: 7. The CDR3 runs 17 residues. Germline assignment: CDR1 SGDLS and CDR2 YYNGEE. CDR3 DNA sequence: TGTGCCAGCAGCAAATCCGGGACAGGGGGCCCTGGAAACACCATATATTTT. Its protein product is CASSKSGTGGPGNTIYF.

The chain joins TRBV2 to TRBJ2-2, with D hard to call. The CDR3 extends over 14 amino acids. The V end was cut by 1 base, the J end by 5 bases, with 8 bases between. The germline V gene encodes CDR1 SNHLY and CDR2 FYNNEI. DNA for the CDR3: TGTGCCAGCAGTGAAGTAACAGCTACCGGGGAGCTGTTTTTT. It is translated as CASSEVTATGELFF.

This clonotype was detected ten times or more. The chain couples TRBV12-3 or TRBV12-4 to TRBJ1-1; D uncertain. Trimming took 2 bases from V and 2 from J, leaving 6 bases between them. The CDR3 has 13 residues. The CDR3 DNA reads TGTGCCAGCAGTTTATTGGAAAACACTGAAGCTTTCTTT. Residues: CASSLLENTEAFF.

This clonotype was counted ten times or more. J is TRBJ2-7 and V is TRBV19, with D possibly called TRBD1 or TRBD2 (5 bases each). CDR3 length: 14 residues. The V gene's germline CDR1 is LNHDA and CDR2 SQIVND (reference sequence). V lost 4 bases and J 4 bases, leaving 14 bases between the germline ends. The CDR3 is CASSTEAGFYEQYF. CDR3 sequence (DNA): TGTGCCAGTAGTACGGAGGCAGGGTTTTACGAGCAGTACTTC. The entire variable domain, with the rest obtained from reference TRBV19 and TRBJ2-7, is as follows: DGGITQSPKYLFRKEGQNVTLSCEQNLNHDAMYWYRQDPGQGLRLIYYSQIVNDFQKGDIAEGYSVSREKKESFPLTVTSAQKNPTAFYLCASSTEAGFYEQYFGPGTRLTVT.

The chain employs TRBV12-3 or TRBV12-4 and TRBJ1-2; D gene uncertain. Trimming left V 5 bases short and J 4 bases short, with 17 bases between. The CDR3 loop spans 15 amino acids. The CDR3 reads CASSELEGASYGYTF. CDR3 DNA: TGTGCCAGCAGTGAATTGGAGGGCGCAAGCTATGGCTACACCTTC.

This clonotype was counted many times. The chain has TRBV9 and TRBJ1-1, with 8 bases identical to TRBD1. This CDR3 is built from 16 residues. Germline V CDR1 and CDR2: SGDLS, YYNGEE. Trimming at V came to 0 bases and at J to 3 bases, leaving 7 bases not matched to a gene. CDR3: CASSVGRDRPDTEAFF. CDR3 nucleotides: TGTGCCAGCAGCGTAGGCCGGGACAGGCCCGACACTGAAGCTTTCTTT.

This clonotype has at least ten counts. The chain carries TRBV19 and TRBJ1-5, with D hard to call. V was cut by 3 bases and J by 6 bases, with 12 bases left in between. The CDR3 is 14 amino acids. Per the germline V gene, CDR1 is LNHDA and CDR2 is SQIVND (reference sequence). This CDR3 is CASSIVGSGQPQHF. In nucleotides, the CDR3 is TGTGCCAGTAGTATCGTGGGGAGTGGTCAGCCCCAGCATTTT.